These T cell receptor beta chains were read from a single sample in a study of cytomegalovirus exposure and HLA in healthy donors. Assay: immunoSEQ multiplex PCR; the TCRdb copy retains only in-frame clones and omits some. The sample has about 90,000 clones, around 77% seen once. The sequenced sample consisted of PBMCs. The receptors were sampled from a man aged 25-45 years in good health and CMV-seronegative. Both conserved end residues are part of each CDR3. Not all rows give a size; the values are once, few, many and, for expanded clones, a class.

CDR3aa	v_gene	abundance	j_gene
CAIDRDRVSGRGYTF	TRBV7-9	NA	TRBJ1-2
CASSLYGGAPADVPYEQYF	TRBV7-8	NA	TRBJ2-7
CASSLGPGEKLFF	TRBV5-1	few	TRBJ1-4
CASSSGGKETQYF	TRBV5-1	NA	TRBJ2-5
CASSEVPEVAGELFF	TRBV2	NA	TRBJ2-2
CASSIDSNTEAFF	TRBV7-6	few	TRBJ1-1
CASSGQTQYF	TRBV19	NA	TRBJ2-5
CASNRGKGTSGGEQFF	TRBV6-6	NA	TRBJ2-1
CASSQTGSQPQHF	TRBV6-1	NA	TRBJ1-5
CASSPGQVGSDTIYF	TRBV6-5	NA	TRBJ1-3
CATSRPMGGDGNQPQHF	TRBV15	NA	TRBJ1-5